This T cell receptor beta chain was sequenced in a study of beta chain features in type 1 diabetes. Study at large: There was similarity between patients and healthy donors in age, gender and cell yields.

Regarding this clone: Antigen specificity is unknown.

Study outcomes and limitations: Resolution of whether HLA type affects TCRB rearrangement was not achieved here.

Cells sorted by CD45RO/CCR7/CD25/CD127/CD95/CD27 comprised CD4+ naive, central memory, regulatory and stem cell-like memory cells. Every isolated RNA sample was fully reverse transcribed, so sequencing captured expressed TCRB transcripts. Here immunoSEQ multiplex PCR was the method, and the copy in TCRdb shows in-frame clones only, minus some. This table has around 350,000 clones, roughly 12% appearing once. Sequencing was carried out using naive CD4+ T cells from blood. This TCR came from a man between 18 and 35 years old in good health.

The CDR3 nucleotides are TGTGCCAGCGGCGGCGGGGGGGGCGAGACCCAGTACTTC. Its translation: CASGGGGGETQYF. The J gene is TRBJ2-5, the V gene TRBV7-8, with 9 bases aligning to TRBD2. The germline V gene has CDR1 SGHVS and CDR2 FQNEAQ. The CDR3 consists of 13 residues. The V segment lost 8 bases and the J segment 5 bases; nucleotides outside the gene matches: 6.